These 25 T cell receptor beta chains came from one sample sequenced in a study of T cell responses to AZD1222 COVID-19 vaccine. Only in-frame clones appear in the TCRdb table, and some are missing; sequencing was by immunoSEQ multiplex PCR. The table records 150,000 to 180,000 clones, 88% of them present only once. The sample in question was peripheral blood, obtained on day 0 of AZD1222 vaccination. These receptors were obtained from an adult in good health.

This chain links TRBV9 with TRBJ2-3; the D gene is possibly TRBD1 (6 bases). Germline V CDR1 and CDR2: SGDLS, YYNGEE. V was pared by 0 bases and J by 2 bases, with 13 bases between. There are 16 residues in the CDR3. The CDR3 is CASSVEVGAYTDTQYF. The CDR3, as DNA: TGTGCCAGCAGCGTAGAGGTGGGGGCCTACACAGATACGCAGTATTTT.

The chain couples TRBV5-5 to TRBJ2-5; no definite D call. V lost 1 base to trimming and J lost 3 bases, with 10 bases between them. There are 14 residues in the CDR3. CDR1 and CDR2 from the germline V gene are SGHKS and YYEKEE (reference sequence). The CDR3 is CASSLWAAKETQYF. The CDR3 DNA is TGTGCCAGCAGCTTGTGGGCAGCGAAAGAGACCCAGTACTTC.

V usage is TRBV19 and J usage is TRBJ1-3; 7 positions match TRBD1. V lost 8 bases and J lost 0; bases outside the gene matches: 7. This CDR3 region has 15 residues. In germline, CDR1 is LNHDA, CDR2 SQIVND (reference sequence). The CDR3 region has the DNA TGTGCCAGTCAGAAAGGGACAGCCTCTGGAAACACCATATATTTT. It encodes CASQKGTASGNTIYF.

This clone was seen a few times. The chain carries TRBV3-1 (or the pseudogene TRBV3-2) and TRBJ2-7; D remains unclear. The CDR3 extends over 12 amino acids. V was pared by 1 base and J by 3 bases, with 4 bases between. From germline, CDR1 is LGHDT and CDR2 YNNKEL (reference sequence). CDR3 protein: CASSQVHYEQYF. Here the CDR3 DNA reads TGTGCCAGCAGCCAAGTACACTACGAGCAGTACTTC.

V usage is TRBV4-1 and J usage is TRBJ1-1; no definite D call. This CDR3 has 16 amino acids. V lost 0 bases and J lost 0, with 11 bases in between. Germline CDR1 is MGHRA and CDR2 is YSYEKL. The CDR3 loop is CASSQDSGHLNTEAFF. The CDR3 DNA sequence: TGCGCCAGCAGCCAAGATTCCGGGCACCTGAACACTGAAGCTTTCTTT.

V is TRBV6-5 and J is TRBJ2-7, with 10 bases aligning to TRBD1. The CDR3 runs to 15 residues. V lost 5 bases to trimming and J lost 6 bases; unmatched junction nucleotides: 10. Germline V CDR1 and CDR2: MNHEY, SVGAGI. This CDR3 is CASSLGTGDLSEQYF. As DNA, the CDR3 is TGTGCCAGCAGTCTAGGGACAGGGGACCTGTCCGAGCAGTACTTC.

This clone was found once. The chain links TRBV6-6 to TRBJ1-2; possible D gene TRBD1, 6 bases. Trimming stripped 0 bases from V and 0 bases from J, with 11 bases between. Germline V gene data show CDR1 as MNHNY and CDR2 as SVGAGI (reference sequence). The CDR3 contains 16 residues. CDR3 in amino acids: CASSYSSRGPNYGYTF. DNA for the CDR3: TGTGCCAGCAGTTACTCATCACGGGGGCCTAACTATGGCTACACCTTC.

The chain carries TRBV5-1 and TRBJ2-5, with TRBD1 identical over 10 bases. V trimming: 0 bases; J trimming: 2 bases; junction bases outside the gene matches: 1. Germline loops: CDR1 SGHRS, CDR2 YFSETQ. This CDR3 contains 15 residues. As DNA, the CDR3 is TGCGCCAGCAGCTTGGTGGGACAGGGGCAAGAGACCCAGTACTTC. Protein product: CASSLVGQGQETQYF.

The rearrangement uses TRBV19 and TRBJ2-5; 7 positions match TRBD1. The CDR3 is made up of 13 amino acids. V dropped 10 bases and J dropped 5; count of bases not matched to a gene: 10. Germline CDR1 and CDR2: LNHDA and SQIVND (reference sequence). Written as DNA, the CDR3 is TGTGCCAACCGGGACAGATTGGGGGAGACCCAGTACTTC. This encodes CANRDRLGETQYF.

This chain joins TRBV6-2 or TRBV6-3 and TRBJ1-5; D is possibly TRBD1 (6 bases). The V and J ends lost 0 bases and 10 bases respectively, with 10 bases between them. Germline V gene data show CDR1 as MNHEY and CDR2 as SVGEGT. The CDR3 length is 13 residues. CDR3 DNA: TGTGCCAGCAGTTACTCCAACAGGGACCCCCAGCATTTT. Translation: CASSYSNRDPQHF.

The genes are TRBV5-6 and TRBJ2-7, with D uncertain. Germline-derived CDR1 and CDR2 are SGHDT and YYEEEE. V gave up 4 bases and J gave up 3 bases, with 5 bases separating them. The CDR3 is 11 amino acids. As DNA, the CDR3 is TGTGCCAGCAGCGCGGACTACGAGCAGTACTTC. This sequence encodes CASSADYEQYF.

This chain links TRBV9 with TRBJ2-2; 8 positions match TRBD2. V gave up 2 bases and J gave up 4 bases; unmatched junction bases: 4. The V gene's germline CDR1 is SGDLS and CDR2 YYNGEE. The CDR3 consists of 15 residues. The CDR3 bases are TGTGCCAGCAGCGTTAGCGGGGTGATCACCGGGGAGCTGTTTTTT. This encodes CASSVSGVITGELFF.

CDR3 sequence: CASSSWTSNQPQHF. CDR3 sequence (DNA): TGTGCCAGCAGCTCCTGGACAAGCAATCAGCCCCAGCATTTT. The rearrangement joins TRBV5-8 to TRBJ1-5; D is possibly TRBD1 (5 bases). Germline V gene sequence: CDR1 SGHTS, CDR2 YDEGEE. The V gene lost 3 bases and the J gene lost 1 base, with 8 bases spanning the gap. This CDR3 comprises 14 residues.

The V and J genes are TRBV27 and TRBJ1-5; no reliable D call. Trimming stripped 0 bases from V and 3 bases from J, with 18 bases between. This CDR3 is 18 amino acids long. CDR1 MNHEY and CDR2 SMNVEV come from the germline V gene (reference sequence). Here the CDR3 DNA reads TGTGCCAGCAGTTTATCGAGTTTACGGTGGCAGGACAATCAGCCCCAGCATTTT. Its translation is CASSLSSLRWQDNQPQHF.

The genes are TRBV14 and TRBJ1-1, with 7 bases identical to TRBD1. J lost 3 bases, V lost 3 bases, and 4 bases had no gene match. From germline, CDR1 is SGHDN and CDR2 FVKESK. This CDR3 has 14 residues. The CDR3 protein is CASSHLGTDTEAFF. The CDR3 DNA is TGTGCCAGCAGCCATCTCGGGACAGACACTGAAGCTTTCTTT.

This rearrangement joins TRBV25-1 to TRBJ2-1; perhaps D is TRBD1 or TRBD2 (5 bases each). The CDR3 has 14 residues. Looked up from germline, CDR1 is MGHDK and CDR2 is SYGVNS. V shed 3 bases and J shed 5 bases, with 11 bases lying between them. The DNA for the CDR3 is TGTGCCAGCAGTGAGGGACGGCGAGACAATGAGCAGTTCTTC. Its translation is CASSEGRRDNEQFF.

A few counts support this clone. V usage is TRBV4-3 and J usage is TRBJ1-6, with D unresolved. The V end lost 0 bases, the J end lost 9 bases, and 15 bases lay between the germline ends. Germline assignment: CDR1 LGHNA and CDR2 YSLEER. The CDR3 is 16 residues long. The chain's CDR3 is CASSQDFGPIGSPLHF. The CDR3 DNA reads TGCGCCAGCAGCCAAGATTTCGGCCCGATAGGTTCACCCCTCCACTTT.

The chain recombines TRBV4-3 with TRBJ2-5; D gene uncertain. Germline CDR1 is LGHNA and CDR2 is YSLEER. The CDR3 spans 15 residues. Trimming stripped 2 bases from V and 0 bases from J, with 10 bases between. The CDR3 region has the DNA TGCGCCAGCAGCCAACAGGCCGAGAACCAAGAGACCCAGTACTTC. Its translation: CASSQQAENQETQYF.

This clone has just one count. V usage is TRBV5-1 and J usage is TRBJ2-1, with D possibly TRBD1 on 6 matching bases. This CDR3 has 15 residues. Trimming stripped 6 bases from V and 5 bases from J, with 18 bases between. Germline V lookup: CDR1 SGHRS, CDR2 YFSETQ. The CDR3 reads CASTQTGFGNNEQFF. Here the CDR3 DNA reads TGCGCCAGCACCCAGACAGGATTCGGGAACAATGAGCAGTTCTTC.

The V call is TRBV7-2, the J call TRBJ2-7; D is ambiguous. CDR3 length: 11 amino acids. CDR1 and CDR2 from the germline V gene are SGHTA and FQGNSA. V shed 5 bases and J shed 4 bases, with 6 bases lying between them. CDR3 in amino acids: CASSMAYEQYF. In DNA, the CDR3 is TGTGCCAGCAGCATGGCTTACGAGCAGTACTTC. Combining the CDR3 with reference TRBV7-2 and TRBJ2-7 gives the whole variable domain GAGVSQSPSNKVTEKGKDVELRCDPISGHTALYWYRQSLGQGLEFLIYFQGNSAPDKSGLPSDRFSAERTGGSVSTLTIQRTQQEDSAVYLCASSMAYEQYFGPGTRLTVT.

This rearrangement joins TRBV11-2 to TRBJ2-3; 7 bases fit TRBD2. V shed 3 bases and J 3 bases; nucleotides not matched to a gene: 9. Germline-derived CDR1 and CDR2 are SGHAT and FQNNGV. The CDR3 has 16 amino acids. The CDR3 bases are TGTGCCAGCAGCTTGGGGGGGAACCGAGGGACAGATACGCAGTATTTT. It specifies CASSLGGNRGTDTQYF.

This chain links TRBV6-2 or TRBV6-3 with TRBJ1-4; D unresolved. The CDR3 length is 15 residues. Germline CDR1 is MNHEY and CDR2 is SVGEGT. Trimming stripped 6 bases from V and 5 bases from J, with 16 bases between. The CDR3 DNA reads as TGTGCCAGCAGCCGGAGGGCAGGAGGAAATGAAAAACTGTTTTTT. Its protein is CASSRRAGGNEKLFF.

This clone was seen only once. CDR3 coding DNA: TGTGCCAGCAGTGAAATAGCCCTCACAGATACGCAGTATTTT. Translation: CASSEIALTDTQYF. The chain employs TRBV2 and TRBJ2-3, with D uncertain. The CDR3 covers 14 residues. The germline V gene has CDR1 SNHLY and CDR2 FYNNEI. The V and J ends lost 2 bases and 2 bases respectively, with 8 bases between them.

CDR3 DNA: TGTGCCTGGAGTGTAGAGGCGGAGGAAGGGTACACCTTC. This translates into CAWSVEAEEGYTF. J is TRBJ1-2 and V is TRBV30; no definite D call. This CDR3 region has 13 residues. V was clipped by 0 bases and J by 11 bases, with 16 bases between them. CDR1 is GTSNPN and CDR2 is SVGIG in the germline V gene (reference sequence).

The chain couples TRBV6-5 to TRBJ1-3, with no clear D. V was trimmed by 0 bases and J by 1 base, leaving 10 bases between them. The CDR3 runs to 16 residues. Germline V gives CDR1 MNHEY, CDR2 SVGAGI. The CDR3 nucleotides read TGTGCCAGCAGTTACTCACTCGCGGGGTCTGGAAACACCATATATTTT. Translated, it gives CASSYSLAGSGNTIYF.